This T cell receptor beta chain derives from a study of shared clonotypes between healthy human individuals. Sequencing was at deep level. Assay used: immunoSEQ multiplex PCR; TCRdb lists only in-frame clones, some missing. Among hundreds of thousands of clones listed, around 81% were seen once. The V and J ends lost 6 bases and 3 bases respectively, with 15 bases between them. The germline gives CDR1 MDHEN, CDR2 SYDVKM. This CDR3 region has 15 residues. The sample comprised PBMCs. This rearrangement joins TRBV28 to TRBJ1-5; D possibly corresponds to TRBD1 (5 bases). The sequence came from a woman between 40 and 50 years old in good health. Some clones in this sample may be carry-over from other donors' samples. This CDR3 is CASSQLGVANQPQHF. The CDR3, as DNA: TGTGCCAGCAGCCAGCTAGGGGTAGCCAATCAGCCCCAGCATTTT.